This T cell receptor (beta chain) was captured by sequencing in a study of T cell repertoires in cytomegalovirus infection. Study as a whole: Public TCR beta signatures indicated both CMV infection and matching HLA type. General study points: Of the TCR beta families, the public ones yielded a cumulative frequency that identified carriers of CMV plus the relevant HLA.

TCRdb passed the reads through MiXCR, listing each CDR3 protein once. The table records 160,000 or so distinct CDR3 sequences, roughly a quarter of them present only once. Trimming stripped 0 bases from V and 7 bases from J, with 9 bases between. The CDR3 sequence is 13 residues long. Germline CDR1 reads LNHNV; CDR2 reads YYDKDF (reference sequence). At least ten counts were recorded for this clonotype. Its antigen is unidentified. Sequencing was performed on PBMCs. The sequence was collected from a human donor in good health (CMV status not recorded). Some clones in this sample may be carry-over from other donors' samples. The chain has TRBV15 and TRBJ2-5; a weak D match, TRBD2 (6 bases). The CDR3 nucleotides are TGTGCCACCAGCAGAGATATGGGGGGGACCCAGTACTTC. Amino acid sequence: CATSRDMGGTQYF.